This is a list of T cell receptor beta chains from one sample in a study of blood T cell repertoires in COVID-19. This table comes from immunoSEQ multiplex PCR, and its TCRdb copy is limited to in-frame clones, with some not included. The table lists approximately 240,000 clones, about 86% of them singletons. Specimen: PBMCs or T cells enriched from blood (not recorded which). The receptors were sampled from a woman between 35 and 50 years old with acute COVID-19. Both conserved end residues are part of each CDR3. Fields, in order: V gene, J gene, CDR3 protein.

TRBV6-5	TRBJ2-5	CASSYQDKETQYF
TRBV19	TRBJ1-5	CASSIGQGEHQPQHF
TRBV21-1	TRBJ2-5	CASSKPTSGRGETQYF
TRBV4-1	TRBJ1-4	CASSHSGTGFREKLFF
TRBV7-9	TRBJ1-3	CASSLFRSLRSGNTIYF
TRBV7-9	TRBJ2-5	CASSFGTGRETQYF
TRBV2	TRBJ2-5	CASSDGTEETQYF
TRBV11-2	TRBJ2-1	CASSRERLGNEQFF
TRBV30	TRBJ2-5	CAWSGSGLETQYF
TRBV20-1	TRBJ2-7	CSASGLAGGNSYEQYF
TRBV6-2/TRBV6-3	TRBJ2-7	CASSNRYEQYF
TRBV4-3	TRBJ2-7	CASSQGTGVSYEQYF
TRBV7-9	TRBJ1-3	CASRPAASSGNTIYF
TRBV11-2	TRBJ2-1	CASSGSGHNEQFF
TRBV19	TRBJ1-2	CASSIYPGVNGYTF
TRBV3-1/TRBV3-2	TRBJ2-7	CASSPGGREIYEQYF
TRBV12-3/TRBV12-4	TRBJ1-1	CASDGLENTEAFF
TRBV3-1/TRBV3-2	TRBJ2-7	CASGTVRTGPLEQYF
TRBV6-5	TRBJ1-1	CASRPQGTTEAFF
TRBV6-1	TRBJ2-7	CASSEAGQYEQYF
TRBV10-2	TRBJ1-3	CASRQGAGGNTIYF
TRBV4-2	TRBJ2-1	CASSQGLQYKNEQFF
TRBV5-1	TRBJ2-3	CASSWKTSVSTTDTQYF
TRBV3-1/TRBV3-2	TRBJ2-1	CASSQDQGRNEQFF
TRBV11-3	TRBJ2-3	CASSNGAGAADTQYF
TRBV28	TRBJ2-7	CASSPPSGRAYEQYF
TRBV11-2	TRBJ1-2	CASSSYDRGSYGYTF
TRBV23-1	TRBJ1-4	CASSQRRGEKLFF
TRBV5-1	TRBJ2-3	CASSLVGQTADTQYF
TRBV2	TRBJ2-7	CASSGTGGDYSYEQYF
TRBV6-2/TRBV6-3	TRBJ2-5	CASSNRDKEETQYF
TRBV29-1	TRBJ1-2	CSVANMGQGADGYTF
TRBV4-1	TRBJ2-1	CASSRGEIYEQFF
TRBV28	TRBJ1-5	CASSPRGQLNQPQHF
TRBV10-1	TRBJ2-7	CASSAGQGILQYF
TRBV30	TRBJ2-3	CAWDSGSNLNTQYF
TRBV11-2	TRBJ2-3	CASSTGLAGGTDTQYF
TRBV7-2	TRBJ1-1	CASSLQTYTEAFF
TRBV15	TRBJ1-5	CATSRAARDQPQHF
TRBV30	TRBJ1-2	CAWDRTGDGYTF
TRBV5-1	TRBJ2-3	CASSLQAGWSTDTQYF
TRBV9	TRBJ1-6	CASSLSGTGGSPLHF
TRBV23-1	TRBJ1-1	CASSQWAIRNTEAFF
TRBV29-1	TRBJ1-1	CSVAPGQMNTEAFF
TRBV28	TRBJ1-2	CASSSLRQGASNYGYTF
TRBV2	TRBJ2-5	CASSVGATQETQYF